This T cell receptor beta chain was sequenced in a study of cytomegalovirus exposure and HLA in healthy donors. Study overall: Across 300 to 400 genotyped donors, approximately 81% landed in the Caucasian-associated ancestry cluster. Findings and limits, study-wide: In all likelihood, a cluster of highly shared sequence variants was a sequencing artifact. Reports described diagnosis of cytomegalovirus status by the classifier as highly specific and sensitive.

About this clone itself: The antigen is unknown.

60 Vbeta and 13 Jbeta primers were used in PCR. The assay was immunoSEQ multiplex PCR, and TCRdb's table has in-frame clones only and misses some. The data show about 84,000 clones, over 75% seen once. This clonotype was obtained from a male donor in good health and CMV-seropositive. The sequencing sample was made of PBMCs.

CDR3 protein: CASSPGGPGYEQYF. The CDR3 DNA is TGTGCCAGCAGCCCGGGCGGGCCGGGATACGAGCAGTACTTC. This chain connects TRBV9 to TRBJ2-7; D is possibly TRBD2 (5 bases). Deletions cut 4 bases from V and 4 bases from J, with 15 bases between. This CDR3 is built from 14 residues. CDR1 and CDR2 from the germline V gene are SGDLS and YYNGEE.